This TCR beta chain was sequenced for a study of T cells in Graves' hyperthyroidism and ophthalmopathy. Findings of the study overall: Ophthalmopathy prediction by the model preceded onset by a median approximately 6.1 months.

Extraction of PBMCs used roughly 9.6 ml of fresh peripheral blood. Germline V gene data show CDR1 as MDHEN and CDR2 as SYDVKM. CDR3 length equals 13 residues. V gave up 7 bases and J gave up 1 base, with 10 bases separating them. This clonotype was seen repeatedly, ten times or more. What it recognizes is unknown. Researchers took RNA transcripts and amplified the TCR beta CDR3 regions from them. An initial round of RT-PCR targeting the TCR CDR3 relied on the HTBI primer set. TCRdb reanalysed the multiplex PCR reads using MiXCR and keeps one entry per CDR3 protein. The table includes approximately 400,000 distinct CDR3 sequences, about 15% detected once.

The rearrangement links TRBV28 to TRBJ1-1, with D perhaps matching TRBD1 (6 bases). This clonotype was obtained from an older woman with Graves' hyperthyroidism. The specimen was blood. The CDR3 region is CASTLGGNTEAFF. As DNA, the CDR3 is TGTGCCAGCACCCTAGGGGGGAACACTGAAGCTTTCTTT. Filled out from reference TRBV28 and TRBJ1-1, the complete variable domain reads DVKVTQSSRYLVKRTGEKVFLECVQDMDHENMFWYRQDPGLGLRLIYFSYDVKMKEKGDIPEGYSVSREKKERFSLILESASTNQTSMYLCASTLGGNTEAFFGQGTRLTVV.